This is a list of T cell receptor beta chains from one sample in a study of T cell repertoires in cytomegalovirus infection. TCRdb used MiXCR to reprocess the reads, holding one entry per CDR3 protein. Here the sample spans some 700,000 distinct CDR3 sequences, 35% to 45% being singletons. Sequencing input: PBMCs. All receptors derive from a human donor in good health (CMV status not recorded). Some clones in this sample may be carry-over from other donors' samples. Each CDR3 is given with its conserved first and last residue. The order of the fields is J gene, V gene, clone size, D gene, CDR3 DNA, CDR3 protein. The D gene is left open where the match is weak. Not all rows give a size; the values are once, few, many and, for expanded clones, a class.

j_call: TRBJ2-7
v_call: TRBV7-9
clone_size: few
d_call: TRBD1
cdr3_nt: TGTGCCAGCAGCTTCGGGTGGACAGGGAACTACGAGCAGTACTTC
cdr3_aa: CASSFGWTGNYEQYF

j_call: TRBJ2-6
v_call: TRBV28
clone_size: -
d_call: -
cdr3_nt: TGTGCCAGCAGTCCAGGGGACCACTCTGGGGCCAACGTCCTGACTTTC
cdr3_aa: CASSPGDHSGANVLTF

j_call: TRBJ2-2
v_call: TRBV12-3/TRBV12-4
clone_size: few
d_call: TRBD1
cdr3_nt: TGTGCCACCAAGGGACAGCCGAACACCGGGGAGCTGTTTTTT
cdr3_aa: CATKGQPNTGELFF

j_call: TRBJ2-5
v_call: TRBV2
clone_size: -
d_call: -
cdr3_nt: TGTGCCAGCAGTGGAGTCACAGGACCCCAAGAGTCCCAGTACTTC
cdr3_aa: CASSGVTGPQESQYF

j_call: TRBJ1-4
v_call: TRBV5-6
clone_size: -
d_call: -
cdr3_nt: TGTGCCAGCAGCTTGGAGGGTTCCCCCCTGAGACTGTTTTTT
cdr3_aa: CASSLEGSPLRLFF

j_call: TRBJ2-2
v_call: TRBV5-4
clone_size: -
d_call: -
cdr3_nt: TGTGCCAGCAGCTTAGCGTCGTCAGGGGATCCCGGGGAGCTGTTTTTT
cdr3_aa: CASSLASSGDPGELFF

j_call: TRBJ2-1
v_call: TRBV4-2
clone_size: -
d_call: -
cdr3_nt: TGTGCCAGCAGCCTGGAACAAGCGGAGTCCTCCTACAATGAGCAGTTCTTC
cdr3_aa: CASSLEQAESSYNEQFF

j_call: TRBJ2-7
v_call: TRBV28
clone_size: few
d_call: -
cdr3_nt: TGTGCCAGCGGGGGATTTTACGAGCAGTACTTC
cdr3_aa: CASGGFYEQYF

j_call: TRBJ2-5
v_call: TRBV28
clone_size: -
d_call: TRBD1
cdr3_nt: TGTGCCAGCAGTCAACACGGGACAGGGGACCAAGAGACCCAGTACTTC
cdr3_aa: CASSQHGTGDQETQYF

j_call: TRBJ2-1
v_call: TRBV5-1
clone_size: -
d_call: -
cdr3_nt: TGCGCCAGCAGCCGGGGCCTGAGCAATGAGCAGTTCTTC
cdr3_aa: CASSRGLSNEQFF

j_call: TRBJ1-2
v_call: TRBV6-5
clone_size: -
d_call: -
cdr3_nt: TGTGCCAGCAGTTCCTGGGCCCGGGGACCCTCGGACTATGGCTACACCTTC
cdr3_aa: CASSSWARGPSDYGYTF

j_call: TRBJ2-5
v_call: TRBV19
clone_size: -
d_call: -
cdr3_nt: TGTGCCAGTAGTAATCAAGGCCTAACCAGAGAGACCCAGTACTTC
cdr3_aa: CASSNQGLTRETQYF

j_call: TRBJ1-6
v_call: TRBV20-1
clone_size: -
d_call: TRBD1
cdr3_nt: TGCAGTGCCGGACAGGGACAATCACCCCTCCACTTT
cdr3_aa: CSAGQGQSPLHF

j_call: TRBJ2-3
v_call: TRBV7-6
clone_size: -
d_call: -
cdr3_nt: TGTGCCAGCAGCCTATCCTTGTTACTAGCATATACGCAGTATTTT
cdr3_aa: CASSLSLLLAYTQYF

j_call: TRBJ1-5
v_call: TRBV2
clone_size: few
d_call: -
cdr3_nt: TGTGCCAGCGAACAGGTCCGGAATCAGCCCCAGCATTTT
cdr3_aa: CASEQVRNQPQHF

j_call: TRBJ1-2
v_call: TRBV7-9
clone_size: many
d_call: TRBD1
cdr3_nt: TGTGCCAGCAGCTTGAGGGGGCCCTATGGCTACACCTTC
cdr3_aa: CASSLRGPYGYTF

j_call: TRBJ2-7
v_call: TRBV7-9
clone_size: -
d_call: -
cdr3_nt: TGTGCCAGCAGCCGTCTGGGGGATCCATACGAGCAGTACTTC
cdr3_aa: CASSRLGDPYEQYF

j_call: TRBJ2-7
v_call: TRBV28
clone_size: -
d_call: -
cdr3_nt: TGTGCCGCGATAGGAATAGGGCAGCAGTACTTC
cdr3_aa: CAAIGIGQQYF

j_call: TRBJ1-4
v_call: TRBV4-1
clone_size: few
d_call: TRBD1
cdr3_nt: TGCGCCAGCAGCCAACAACAGGGGGCCTCCGAAAAACTGTTTTTT
cdr3_aa: CASSQQQGASEKLFF

j_call: TRBJ2-3
v_call: TRBV28
clone_size: -
d_call: -
cdr3_nt: TGTGCCAGCAGTTCGGGATGGAGGCCAGCGGGCGGAACCGCCGATACGCAGTATTTT
cdr3_aa: CASSSGWRPAGGTADTQYF

j_call: TRBJ2-3
v_call: TRBV27
clone_size: -
d_call: TRBD2
cdr3_nt: TGTGCCAGCAGTGCCTTTGCGGGGGGCCCAGATACGCAGTATTTT
cdr3_aa: CASSAFAGGPDTQYF

j_call: TRBJ2-2
v_call: TRBV7-2
clone_size: few
d_call: TRBD2
cdr3_nt: TGTGCCAGCAGCTTAGTCGGGACTAGCGGGAGGGCCCGGACCGGGGAGCTGTTTTTT
cdr3_aa: CASSLVGTSGRARTGELFF